This T cell receptor beta chain originates from a study of human T cells and chemical hapten exposure. General observations from the study: No alteration of TCRs above 1 in 1000 frequency was seen with DPC sensitization.

In the case of this clonotype: The antigen is not known.

The CDR3 extends over 15 amino acids. Germline values: CDR1 DFQATT, CDR2 SNEGSKA (reference sequence). V gave up 6 bases and J gave up 4 bases, with 22 bases separating them. Noted time point: patch test 3, about 24 weeks after DPC sensitization. Noted treatment: therapeutic diphenylcyclopropenone sensitization with weekly scalp DPC. TCRdb redid the calling of the RACE reads with MiXCR, one entry per CDR3 protein. Of tens of thousands of distinct CDR3 sequences detected, 9.5% to 15% appear once; the ten largest clones hold 2.4%. The chain is built from TRBV20-1 and TRBJ2-7; TRBD1 might be the D (7 bases). Sequences were derived from whole blood, sampled in connection with sensitization to the hapten diphenylcyclopropenone (DPC). This sequence was found in a man younger than 40 with alopecia areata. Some clones in this sample may be carry-over from other donors' samples. Here the CDR3 DNA reads TGCAGTGCCCGCATTGGAGGGGGCGCGGTGTACGAGCAGTACTTC. Translating gives CSARIGGGAVYEQYF.